The text below deals with one T cell receptor (beta chain). The antigen remains unidentified. Every one of the donors gave at least one pre-ART PBMC sample and at least two post-ART PBMC samples. Treatment locations for all participants with HIV were in the United States. The sample comes from a study of long-term antiretroviral therapy in people with HIV. This was the immunoSEQ v3.0 assay at survey level. Using immunoSEQ multiplex PCR, the repertoire was profiled, and TCRdb retains in-frame clones only, with some absent. The sample holds 30,000 to 35,000 clones, approximately 95% seen once. Study-wide results and limits: Post-treatment diversity went higher with ART but stayed below transplant donor controls. Repertoires looked antigen-experienced, with only a slight naive shift after ART.

This specimen consisted of unsorted PBMCs, obtained more than 5 years after starting antiretroviral therapy. The receptor was derived from a woman aged 50 to 60 with HIV.

CDR3 protein: CATSRDRGRYEQYF. The CDR3 region has the DNA TGTGCCACCAGCAGAGATAGGGGCCGCTACGAGCAGTACTTC. This chain joins TRBV15 and TRBJ2-7; a weak D match, TRBD1 (5 bases). Germline CDR1 and CDR2: LNHNV and YYDKDF (reference sequence). The CDR3 length is 14 residues. Trimming pared 0 bases from V and 3 bases from J, leaving 9 bases between.